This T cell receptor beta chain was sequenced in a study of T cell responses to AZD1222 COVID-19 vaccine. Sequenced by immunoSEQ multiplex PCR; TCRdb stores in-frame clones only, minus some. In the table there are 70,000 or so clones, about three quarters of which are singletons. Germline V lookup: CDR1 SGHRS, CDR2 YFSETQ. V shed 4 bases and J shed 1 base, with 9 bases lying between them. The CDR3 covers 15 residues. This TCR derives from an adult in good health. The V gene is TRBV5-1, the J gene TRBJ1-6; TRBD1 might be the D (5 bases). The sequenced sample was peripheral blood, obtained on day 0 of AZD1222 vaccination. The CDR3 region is CASSLRQSYNSPLHF. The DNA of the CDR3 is TGCGCCAGCAGCCTTCGACAGTCCTATAATTCACCCCTCCACTTT.